The sequence of this TCR beta chain was determined in a study of vaccination effects on CD4 cells after COVID-19. Regarding the study as a whole: Relatively few convalescent patients took part in the study, which had no early post-infection timepoints.

V was shortened by 5 bases and J by 4 bases, with 6 bases between the two germline ends. From germline, CDR1 is SEHNR and CDR2 FQNEAQ (reference sequence). The CDR3 spans 11 residues. In the ViraFEST assay, antigen-specific CD4+ clonotypes were identified by expansion after peptide-pool stimulation. Subsequent to a culture period of about nine days, CD4+ T cells were isolated. Neither prior SARS-CoV-2 infection nor positive nucleocapsid antibodies were present in the vaccine recipients. A half-volume exchange with IL-2 medium occurred on days 3 and 7. In the case of this clone: What it recognizes is unknown.

Using immunoSEQ multiplex PCR, the repertoire was profiled, and TCRdb retains in-frame clones only, with some absent. Among some 22,000 clones listed, more than 65% were seen once. This receptor was taken from a human donor who received a COVID-19 vaccine. The chain recombines TRBV7-9 with TRBJ2-7, with D unresolved. The sequencing here drew on CD4+ T cells from PBMCs cultured with HCoV-NL63 spike peptides, taken before COVID-19 vaccination. CDR3 sequence reads: CASSVNYEQYF. DNA for the CDR3: TGTGCCAGCAGCGTCAATTACGAGCAGTACTTC. Together with reference TRBV7-9 and TRBJ2-7, the CDR3 gives the full variable domain: DTGVSQNPRHKITKRGQNVTFRCDPISEHNRLYWYRQTLGQGPEFLTYFQNEAQLEKSRLLSDRFSAERPKGSFSTLEIQRTEQGDSAMYLCASSVNYEQYFGPGTRLTVT.